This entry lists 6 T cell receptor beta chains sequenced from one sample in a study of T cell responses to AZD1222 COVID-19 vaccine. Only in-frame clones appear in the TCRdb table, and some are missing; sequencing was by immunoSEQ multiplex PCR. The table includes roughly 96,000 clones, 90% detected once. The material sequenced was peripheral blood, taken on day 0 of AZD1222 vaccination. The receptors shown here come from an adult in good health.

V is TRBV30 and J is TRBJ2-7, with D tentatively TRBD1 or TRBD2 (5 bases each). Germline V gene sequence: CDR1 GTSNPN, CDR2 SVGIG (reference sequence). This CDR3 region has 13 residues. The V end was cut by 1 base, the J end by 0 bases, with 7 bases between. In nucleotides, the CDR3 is TGTGCCTGGAGTGACGGGGCCTCCTACGAGCAGTACTTC. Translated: CAWSDGASYEQYF.

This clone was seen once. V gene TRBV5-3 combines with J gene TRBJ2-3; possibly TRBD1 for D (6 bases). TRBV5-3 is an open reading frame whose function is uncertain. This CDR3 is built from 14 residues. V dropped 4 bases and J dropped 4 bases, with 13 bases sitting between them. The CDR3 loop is CARSHRERADTQYF. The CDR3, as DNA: TGTGCCAGAAGCCACAGGGAGAGGGCAGATACGCAGTATTTT.

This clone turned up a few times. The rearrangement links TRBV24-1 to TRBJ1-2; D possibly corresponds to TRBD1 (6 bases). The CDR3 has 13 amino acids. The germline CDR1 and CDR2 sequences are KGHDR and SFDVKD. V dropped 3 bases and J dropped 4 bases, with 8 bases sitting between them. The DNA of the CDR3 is TGTGCCACCAGTGATACAGGGTTCTATGGCTACACCTTC. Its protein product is CATSDTGFYGYTF.

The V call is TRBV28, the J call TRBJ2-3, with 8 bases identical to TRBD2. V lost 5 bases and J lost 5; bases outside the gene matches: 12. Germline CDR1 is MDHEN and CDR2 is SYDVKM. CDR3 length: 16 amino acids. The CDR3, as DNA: TGTGCCAGCAGTCTCCCTGGGGTAGCGGGGTTAGATACGCAGTATTTT. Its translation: CASSLPGVAGLDTQYF.

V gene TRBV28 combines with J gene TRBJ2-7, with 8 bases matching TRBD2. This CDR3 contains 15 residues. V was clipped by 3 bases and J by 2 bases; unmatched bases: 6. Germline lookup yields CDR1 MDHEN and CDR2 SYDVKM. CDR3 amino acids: CASSFFGLAAYEQYF. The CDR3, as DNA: TGTGCCAGCAGTTTCTTCGGACTAGCTGCCTACGAGCAGTACTTC.

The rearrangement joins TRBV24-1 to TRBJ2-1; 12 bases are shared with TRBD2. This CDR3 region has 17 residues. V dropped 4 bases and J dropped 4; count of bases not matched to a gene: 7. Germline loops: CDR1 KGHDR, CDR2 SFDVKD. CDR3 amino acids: CATSEPTSGSRYNEQFF. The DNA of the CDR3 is TGTGCCACCAGTGAACCGACTAGCGGGAGCCGGTACAATGAGCAGTTCTTC.